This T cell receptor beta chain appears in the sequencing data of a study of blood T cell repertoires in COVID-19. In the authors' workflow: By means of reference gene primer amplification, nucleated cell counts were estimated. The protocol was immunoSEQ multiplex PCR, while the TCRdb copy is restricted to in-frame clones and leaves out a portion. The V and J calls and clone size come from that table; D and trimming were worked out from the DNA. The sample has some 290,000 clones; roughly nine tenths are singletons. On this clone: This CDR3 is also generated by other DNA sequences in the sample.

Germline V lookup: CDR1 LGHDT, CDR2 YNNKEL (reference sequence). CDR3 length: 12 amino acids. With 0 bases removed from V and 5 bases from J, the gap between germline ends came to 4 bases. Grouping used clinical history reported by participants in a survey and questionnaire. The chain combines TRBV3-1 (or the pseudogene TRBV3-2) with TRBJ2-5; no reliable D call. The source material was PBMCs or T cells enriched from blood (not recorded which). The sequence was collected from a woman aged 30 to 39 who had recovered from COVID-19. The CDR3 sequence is CASSQDRETQYF. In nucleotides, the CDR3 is TGTGCCAGCAGCCAAGATCGGGAGACCCAGTACTTC.